These T cell receptor beta chains were read from a single sample in a study of T-cell reconstitution after alpha-beta-depleted transplantation in children. MiXCR, run by TCRdb on the PCR reads, gives a single entry per CDR3 protein. The data hold roughly 310,000 distinct CDR3 sequences, with approximately 23% observed a single time. The sequencing here drew on PBMCs, mostly from graft donor cells, taken 180 days after TCRalphabeta/CD19-depleted stem cell transplant. The receptors derive from a male patient younger than 18 who had a stem cell transplant for acute lymphoblastic leukemia, so the T cells may come from the graft donor. The CDR3 runs from the conserved cysteine through the conserved F or W. D genes are given only for firm matches. Only part of the rows carry a size: once, few, many, or a class if the clone is expanded.

. . TRBJ2-7 TRBV5-6 CASSFGIGPYEQYF TGTGCCAGCAGCTTTGGGATAGGACCCTACGAGCAGTACTTC
. TRBD1 TRBJ1-5 TRBV6-1 CASSGGTGRDAYSNQPQHF TGTGCCAGCAGTGGGGGGACAGGGAGAGATGCTTATAGCAATCAGCCCCAGCATTTT
. . TRBJ2-1 TRBV6-4 CASSEGTSYNEQFF TGTGCCAGCAGCGAGGGGACGTCCTACAATGAGCAGTTCTTC
. . TRBJ2-7 TRBV6-5 CASSYTGTSYEQYF TGTGCCAGCAGCTATACCGGGACTTCGTACGAGCAGTACTTC
. . TRBJ2-7 TRBV7-9 CASSLVYYDEQYF TGTGCCAGCAGCTTAGTTTACTACGACGAGCAGTACTTC
once . TRBJ2-7 TRBV7-6 CASSLAWGQLTYEQYF TGTGCCAGCAGCTTAGCGTGGGGGCAGCTCACCTACGAGCAGTACTTC
. . TRBJ2-7 TRBV7-3 CASSFFAGPYEQYF TGTGCCAGCAGCTTCTTCGCGGGGCCCTACGAGCAGTACTTC
. . TRBJ1-5 TRBV5-1 CASSFGQEQPQHF TGCGCCAGCAGCTTTGGTCAAGAGCAGCCCCAGCATTTT
few TRBD2 TRBJ2-5 TRBV18 CASSPRRTSEIQETQYF TGTGCCAGCTCACCACGGAGGACTAGCGAAATCCAAGAGACCCAGTACTTC
few TRBD2 TRBJ2-5 TRBV4-1 CASSQEGLAAQETQYF TGCGCCAGCAGCCAAGAGGGACTAGCGGCCCAAGAGACCCAGTACTTC
few TRBD2 TRBJ2-5 TRBV10-3 CAIKFSSGRARETQYF TGTGCCATAAAATTCTCTAGCGGGAGGGCCCGAGAGACCCAGTACTTC
once TRBD1 TRBJ2-3 TRBV15 CATSRSLGLWDRSYTQYF TGTGCCACCAGCAGAAGTCTCGGCCTCTGGGACAGAAGTTATACGCAGTATTTT
. . TRBJ2-7 TRBV5-1 CASRISNRGRGSYEQYF TGCGCCAGCCGAATCTCAAACCGAGGAAGGGGTAGCTACGAGCAGTACTTC
few . TRBJ2-3 TRBV9 CASSVVPAHNTDTQYF TGTGCCAGCAGCGTAGTCCCAGCGCACAACACAGATACGCAGTATTTT
few TRBD1 TRBJ2-6 TRBV29-1 CSSPGTDPSGANVLTF TGCAGCTCTCCCGGGACAGATCCCTCTGGGGCCAACGTCCTGACTTTC
many . TRBJ2-2 TRBV5-4 CASSFHSPGELFF TGTGCCAGCAGCTTTCACTCTCCCGGGGAGCTGTTTTTT
. . TRBJ1-1 TRBV9 CASSVGGGRAFF TGTGCCAGCAGCGTAGGTGGCGGGAGAGCTTTCTTT
. TRBD2 TRBJ2-3 TRBV11-1 CASSQGLAVALRTDTQYF TGTGCCAGCAGCCAGGGACTAGCGGTCGCGCTCCGCACAGATACGCAGTATTTT
. . TRBJ1-3 TRBV20-1 CSARSAFSAGNTIYF TGCAGTGCTAGAAGCGCGTTCTCAGCTGGAAACACCATATATTTT
many TRBD2 TRBJ2-5 TRBV12-3/TRBV12-4 CASSPRTSGQETQYF TGTGCCAGCAGTCCGAGGACTAGCGGACAAGAGACCCAGTACTTC
few . TRBJ2-5 TRBV6-5 CASSYGAPQETQYF TGTGCCAGCAGCTACGGGGCACCCCAAGAGACCCAGTACTTC
once TRBD2 TRBJ2-7 TRBV25-1 CASSGGLGSYEQYF TGTGCCAGCAGTGGTGGACTAGGATCCTACGAGCAGTACTTC
few . TRBJ2-5 TRBV3-1 CASSPLKELVNQETQYF TGTGCCAGCAGCCCCCTGAAGGAACTTGTAAACCAAGAGACCCAGTACTTC
few . TRBJ2-7 TRBV4-1 CASSQGQTSSYEQYF TGCGCCAGCAGCCAAGGACAGACAAGCTCCTACGAGCAGTACTTC
. . TRBJ1-2 TRBV12-3/TRBV12-4 CASSLTGGMGGYTF TGTGCCAGCAGTTTGACCGGAGGGATGGGGGGCTACACCTTC
. . TRBJ1-1 TRBV25-1 CASSDFHRAEAFF TGTGCCAGCAGTGATTTTCATCGGGCGGAAGCTTTCTTT
many . TRBJ2-2 TRBV29-1 CSVAGSPANTGELFF TGCAGCGTGGCCGGGAGCCCCGCGAACACCGGGGAGCTGTTTTTT
. TRBD2 TRBJ2-3 TRBV12-3/TRBV12-4 CASSFGLANTDTQYF TGTGCCAGCAGTTTCGGACTAGCTAACACAGATACGCAGTATTTT
. . TRBJ2-3 TRBV20-1 CSAFLWGDRTQYF TGCAGTGCTTTCCTCTGGGGCGACAGGACGCAGTATTTT
. . TRBJ1-1 TRBV29-1 CSVNRGGSYEAFF TGCAGCGTAAACCGCGGGGGGTCCTATGAAGCTTTCTTT
. . TRBJ2-2 TRBV21-1 CASSKRGSENTGEPFF TGTGCCAGCAGCAAGCGGGGATCCGAGAACACCGGGGAGCCGTTTTTT
few . TRBJ1-2 TRBV6-1 CASIGGINYGYTF TGTGCCAGCATCGGCGGCATTAACTATGGCTACACCTTC
few TRBD1 TRBJ1-4 TRBV12-3/TRBV12-4 CASSSPGQPNEKLFF TGTGCCAGCAGTTCCCCGGGACAGCCTAATGAAAAACTGTTTTTT
few . TRBJ2-2 TRBV15 CATNGGLTAGELFF TGTGCCACCAACGGGGGTCTAACCGCCGGGGAGCTGTTTTTT
. TRBD2 TRBJ2-5 TRBV27 CASSLGREGQETQYF TGTGCCAGCAGTTTAGGGCGGGAGGGCCAGGAGACCCAGTACTTC
few . TRBJ2-2 TRBV5-1 CASSLVISAGGELFF TGCGCCAGCAGCTTGGTTATCTCCGCAGGCGGGGAGCTGTTTTTT
. . TRBJ2-1 TRBV7-2 CASSGNPTYYNEQFF TGTGCCAGCAGCGGGAACCCAACATACTACAATGAGCAGTTCTTC
. TRBD2 TRBJ2-2 TRBV6-5 CASSSGTSRSGELFF TGTGCCAGCAGTTCCGGGACTAGCCGGTCCGGGGAGCTGTTTTTT
. . TRBJ2-2 TRBV12-3/TRBV12-4 CASCSGPHINTGELFF TGTGCCAGCTGTTCCGGACCGCATATTAACACCGGGGAGCTGTTTTTT
. . TRBJ1-2 TRBV29-1 CSVEGEWNYGYTF TGCAGCGTTGAAGGGGAATGGAACTATGGCTACACCTTC